These 31 T cell receptor beta chains share one sample of origin, sequenced in a study of post-analysis software for immune sequencing data. Unique molecular identifiers were built into the TCR beta cDNA libraries. Using its own MiXCR run on the PCR reads, TCRdb lists one record per CDR3 protein. The repertoire has about 570,000 distinct CDR3 sequences, about a third of them found once; the top ten carry around 5.9%. Broader study findings: Roughly five TRBV segments, including TRBV5-6, TRBV5-1 and TRBV20-1, were more frequent in patients than controls.

These receptors are not linked to any known antigen. Sequenced material: blood. These receptors were collected from a girl aged 2 to 17 with multiple sclerosis.

This chain connects TRBV2 to TRBJ1-1, with D possibly matching TRBD1 (5 bases). Germline CDR1 and CDR2: SNHLY and FYNNEI. Between the trimmed V and J ends, which lost 7 bases and 0 bases, there was a span of 15 bases. The CDR3 runs to 15 residues. The CDR3 spells CASNERQTMNTEAFF. CDR3 nucleotides: TGTGCCAGCAACGAACGACAGACTATGAACACTGAAGCTTTCTTT.

This clonotype was picked up a small number of times. The chain couples TRBV7-9 to TRBJ2-3; D is unresolved. The CDR3 runs 14 residues. CDR1 and CDR2 from the germline V gene are SEHNR and FQNEAQ (reference sequence). V was pared by 3 bases and J by 4 bases, with 11 bases between. The CDR3 DNA is TGTGCCAGCAGCTTGAGTATTGGGGCAGATACGCAGTATTTT. Amino acids: CASSLSIGADTQYF.

This chain uses TRBV4-1 with TRBJ1-1, with 9 bases identical to TRBD1. J was trimmed by 8 bases and V by 2 bases; bases with no gene match: 9. This CDR3 is 15 amino acids long. Germline CDR1 is MGHRA and CDR2 is YSYEKL. The CDR3 nucleotides read TGCGCCAGCAGCCAACCCACAGGGGGCGAGAAGGAAGCTTTCTTT. This encodes CASSQPTGGEKEAFF.

The rearrangement joins TRBV3-1 to TRBJ2-5; D not certain. The CDR3 spans 13 residues. The germline V and J ends were trimmed by 4 bases and 3 bases, with 9 bases remaining between them. Germline V gives CDR1 LGHDT, CDR2 YNNKEL (reference sequence). This CDR3 is CASSPSLEETQYF. The CDR3 coding sequence is TGTGCCAGCAGCCCTTCCCTGGAAGAGACCCAGTACTTC.

V and J are TRBV10-3 and TRBJ2-3, with 11 bases fitting TRBD2. The germline CDR1 and CDR2 sequences are ENHRY and SYGVKD. With V trimmed by 10 bases and J by 3 bases, 6 bases remained unmatched. The CDR3 contains 14 residues. The CDR3, as DNA: TGTGCCAGTAAACTAGCGGGGGATACAGATACGCAGTATTTT. The encoded protein is CASKLAGDTDTQYF.

Only a few counts were recorded for this clonotype. This rearrangement joins TRBV5-5 to TRBJ2-3; no reliable D call. The V gene's germline CDR1 is SGHKS and CDR2 YYEKEE (reference sequence). CDR3 length: 14 residues. V dropped 1 base and J dropped 3 bases, with 9 bases sitting between them. The CDR3 spells CASSLSVGTDTQYF. Here the CDR3 DNA reads TGTGCCAGCAGCTTGTCAGTAGGGACAGATACGCAGTATTTT.

V and J are TRBV29-1 and TRBJ2-5; TRBD2 matches at 8 bases. Trimming at V came to 6 bases and at J to 5 bases, leaving 5 bases not matched to a gene. Germline V gives CDR1 SQVTM, CDR2 ANQGSEA. The CDR3 contains 12 residues. DNA for the CDR3: TGCAGCGTCGGACTAGCAGCTGAGACCCAGTACTTC. Translation: CSVGLAAETQYF.

The chain has TRBV6-1 and TRBJ2-7; D uncertain. CDR3 size: 13 residues. Trimming pared 0 bases from V and 6 bases from J, leaving 9 bases between. Germline loops: CDR1 MNHNS, CDR2 SASEGT. Here the CDR3 reads CASSEAHLFEQYF. In DNA, the CDR3 is TGTGCCAGCAGTGAAGCGCATCTGTTCGAGCAGTACTTC.

This sequence joins TRBV3-1 and TRBJ1-2; D remains ambiguous. V was clipped by 6 bases and J by 8 bases, with 16 bases between them. Germline CDR1 reads LGHDT; CDR2 reads YNNKEL (reference sequence). The CDR3 has 13 residues. The chain's CDR3 is CASRPTDFGGYTF. In nucleotides, the CDR3 is TGTGCCAGCAGGCCCACGGATTTCGGGGGCTACACCTTC.

This clonotype was detected a few times. V usage is TRBV12-3 or TRBV12-4 and J usage is TRBJ2-5, with 10 bases matching TRBD1. This CDR3 has 15 residues. The V segment lost 6 bases and the J segment 3 bases; nucleotides outside the gene matches: 7. CDR3 in DNA: TGTGCCAGCAGGTGGACAGGGGGGGTGAAAGAGACCCAGTACTTC. The encoded protein is CASRWTGGVKETQYF.

This chain links TRBV19 with TRBJ2-1, with 8 bases fitting TRBD1. CDR3 length equals 14 residues. J lost 6 bases, V lost 5 bases, and 6 bases had no gene match. Germline CDR1 and CDR2: LNHDA and SQIVND (reference sequence). The CDR3 DNA reads TGTGCCAGTAGTCTACAGGGGGGACGCAATGAGCAGTTCTTC. Translation: CASSLQGGRNEQFF.

The CDR3 DNA reads TGCAGTGCTAGAGATTCCAGCGGACTACCCTACGAGCAGTACTTC. Its translation: CSARDSSGLPYEQYF. The gene calls are TRBV20-1 and TRBJ2-5; D perhaps matches TRBD2 (6 bases). The J call is in doubt because the DNA end fits TRBJ2-7 better. Germline assignment: CDR1 DFQATT and CDR2 SNEGSKA (reference sequence). The CDR3 loop spans 15 amino acids.

The sample holds a few counts of this clonotype. The chain links TRBV27 to TRBJ1-2; D not certain. Germline CDR1 and CDR2: MNHEY and SMNVEV (reference sequence). V was trimmed by 3 bases and J by 3 bases, leaving 8 bases between them. The CDR3 runs to 13 residues. The chain's CDR3 is CASSFVPDYGYTF. The CDR3 nucleotides read TGTGCCAGCAGTTTTGTGCCGGACTATGGCTACACCTTC.

The chain links TRBV3-1 to TRBJ2-5, with 8 nucleotides matching TRBD1. Germline V gene lookup returns CDR1 LGHDT and CDR2 YNNKEL (reference sequence). With 4 bases clipped from V and 5 bases from J, the junction kept 9 bases outside the gene matches. The CDR3 sequence is 15 residues long. CDR3 sequence: CASSPRDRRGETQYF. The CDR3 DNA follows: TGTGCCAGCAGCCCCAGGGACAGGAGAGGGGAGACCCAGTACTTC.

The chain employs TRBV27 and TRBJ2-3; a weak D match, TRBD2 (5 bases). The CDR3 is made up of 18 amino acids. Trimming stripped 6 bases from V and 0 bases from J, with 22 bases between. Germline V CDR1 and CDR2: MNHEY, SMNVEV (reference sequence). CDR3 region: CASRDSPLAQTSTDTQYF. As DNA, the CDR3 is TGTGCCAGCAGGGACTCTCCCTTGGCGCAAACTAGCACAGATACGCAGTATTTT.

This clonotype was seen a few times. The gene calls are TRBV27 and TRBJ1-2; 9 nucleotides line up with TRBD1. This CDR3 is built from 13 residues. V shed 10 bases and J 7 bases; nucleotides not matched to a gene: 10. Germline assignment: CDR1 MNHEY and CDR2 SMNVEV (reference sequence). The CDR3 DNA reads as TGTGCCACTAAACCGGGACAGGGAGTTGGCTACACCTTC. Protein sequence: CATKPGQGVGYTF.

The chain combines TRBV7-9 with TRBJ2-1, with 7 bases lining up with TRBD1. This CDR3 is built from 16 residues. J was trimmed by 8 bases and V by 2 bases; bases with no gene match: 12. Germline lookup yields CDR1 SEHNR and CDR2 FQNEAQ (reference sequence). DNA for the CDR3: TGTGCCAGCAGCTTATCGGGATATCAGGGGGTGGATGAGCAGTTCTTC. As protein: CASSLSGYQGVDEQFF.

This clonotype was counted a few times. The chain combines TRBV3-1 with TRBJ1-2; D is unclear. The CDR3 totals 12 residues. V lost 0 bases, J lost 5 bases, and 4 bases lay in between. Germline CDR1 and CDR2: LGHDT and YNNKEL (reference sequence). The CDR3 reads CASSQDGYGYTF. The DNA for the CDR3 is TGTGCCAGCAGCCAAGATGGGTATGGCTACACCTTC.

This clonotype was detected only a few times. The V and J genes are TRBV7-9 and TRBJ1-2, with D perhaps TRBD1 (6 bases). CDR3 length equals 14 residues. Trimming cost V 5 bases and J 5 bases, with 15 bases left between them. CDR1 SEHNR and CDR2 FQNEAQ come from the germline V gene (reference sequence). As DNA, the CDR3 is TGTGCCAGCAGCCCCCCGGGGGGCCGTTATGGCTACACCTTC. This gives the protein CASSPPGGRYGYTF.

CDR3 protein: CAISRQGRGTDTQYF. The CDR3, as DNA: TGTGCCATCAGTCGGCAGGGGCGGGGCACAGATACGCAGTATTTT. The J gene is TRBJ2-3, the V gene TRBV10-3, with D perhaps TRBD1 (6 bases). Germline V gene data show CDR1 as ENHRY and CDR2 as SYGVKD. The length of the CDR3 is 15 residues. With 5 bases removed from V and 1 base from J, the gap between germline ends came to 13 bases.

Concerning this clonotype itself: A read error is possible here, since a much larger clone lies one base away. The CDR3 nucleotides are TGTGCCAGCAGGATCGTGGCGGGGGGCTTTGGCTACACCTTC. This sequence encodes CASRIVAGGFGYTF. V usage is TRBV6-4 and J usage is TRBJ1-2, with D possibly TRBD1 on 6 matching bases. The V and J ends lost 6 bases and 7 bases respectively, with 18 bases between them. Germline V lookup: CDR1 MRHNA, CDR2 SNTAGT. This CDR3 comprises 14 residues.

This clonotype was seen a few times. The V gene is TRBV5-1, the J gene TRBJ2-1; no clear D. The CDR3 consists of 14 residues. CDR1 and CDR2 (germline): SGHRS, YFSETQ. V dropped 0 bases and J dropped 7 bases, with 11 bases sitting between them. The CDR3 nucleotides read TGCGCCAGCAGCTTGGACGGTGGGGTGAATGAGCAGTTCTTC. Translation gives CASSLDGGVNEQFF.

The chain couples TRBV6-2 or TRBV6-3 to TRBJ2-3; 8 positions match TRBD2. V lost 5 bases and J lost 4; bases outside the gene matches: 2. The CDR3 is 13 amino acids. Germline V gene lookup returns CDR1 MNHEY and CDR2 SVGEGT. CDR3 residues: CASSRGGPDTQYF. The CDR3, as DNA: TGTGCCAGCAGTCGGGGGGGTCCAGATACGCAGTATTTT.

This CDR3 is CASSETGPGELFF. In DNA, the CDR3 is TGTGCCAGCAGCGAGACAGGCCCCGGGGAGCTGTTTTTT. V is TRBV7-9 and J is TRBJ2-2; TRBD1 might be the D (6 bases). This CDR3 has 13 residues. Germline values: CDR1 SEHNR, CDR2 FQNEAQ (reference sequence). V dropped 5 bases and J dropped 6 bases, with 10 bases sitting between them.

In this sample, this clonotype turned up a few times. The rearrangement uses TRBV15 and TRBJ2-5, with D hard to call. The V gene's germline CDR1 is LNHNV and CDR2 YYDKDF (reference sequence). V was pared by 10 bases and J by 2 bases, with 14 bases between. The CDR3 has 13 amino acids. The CDR3 DNA follows: TGTGCCATTGGGTCTGCAGGTCAAGAGACCCAGTACTTC. Translated, it gives CAIGSAGQETQYF.

V gene TRBV25-1 combines with J gene TRBJ1-2, with unresolved D. The V gene's germline CDR1 is MGHDK and CDR2 SYGVNS. This CDR3 is 16 amino acids long. Trimming pared 5 bases from V and 6 bases from J, leaving 22 bases between. The CDR3, as DNA: TGTGCCAGCAGTATCTGGGCAGTTGATATTTTGGATGGCTACACCTTC. Protein sequence: CASSIWAVDILDGYTF.

The chain combines TRBV27 with TRBJ2-1; TRBD2 is a possible D gene (6 bases). The end of the DNA is better explained by TRBJ2-7, so the J call may be wrong. The length of the CDR3 is 16 residues. Germline assignment: CDR1 MNHEY and CDR2 SMNVEV (reference sequence). As DNA, the CDR3 is TGTGCCAGCAGTTTGGTGGCGCGGGGACCCTACAATGAGCAGTACTTC. Its protein is CASSLVARGPYNEQYF.

The CDR3 nucleotides are TGTGCCAGCAGCCAAGATCTGGGGGGACACCAGTTCTTC. This sequence encodes CASSQDLGGHQFF. The rearrangement uses TRBV4-2 and TRBJ2-1; D tentatively fits TRBD1 or TRBD2 (6 bases each). The CDR3 spans 13 residues. V lost 0 bases, J lost 13 bases, and 13 bases lay in between. The germline V gene encodes CDR1 LGHNA and CDR2 YNFKEQ.

This clonotype has just one count. An end of the junction differs from the germline gene, which may be a read error. V usage is TRBV27 and J usage is TRBJ1-2; D is unresolved. CDR1 and CDR2 (germline): MNHEY, SMNVEV (reference sequence). There are 15 residues in the CDR3. The CDR3 spells CASTMGIPGVDGYTF. As DNA, the CDR3 is TGTGCCAGCACCATGGGCATACCGGGAGTCGATGGTTACACCTTC.

This chain uses TRBV6-5 with TRBJ2-7, with D tentatively TRBD1 or TRBD2 (5 bases each). The germline CDR1 and CDR2 sequences are MNHEY and SVGAGI. V dropped 6 bases and J dropped 2 bases, with 11 bases sitting between them. This CDR3 contains 13 residues. CDR3 in DNA: TGTGCCAGCAGACCGGGACGAGCCTACGAGCAGTACTTC. Amino acid sequence: CASRPGRAYEQYF.

V usage is TRBV20-1 and J usage is TRBJ1-4; the D is unclear. This CDR3 region has 12 residues. The V end lost 0 bases, the J end lost 8 bases, and 7 bases lay between the germline ends. Germline CDR1 DFQATT, CDR2 SNEGSKA (reference sequence). CDR3 in amino acids: CSAREGGEKLFF. The DNA for the CDR3 is TGCAGTGCTAGAGAGGGAGGGGAAAAACTGTTTTTT.